This T cell receptor beta chain was observed in a study of cytomegalovirus exposure and HLA in healthy donors. Study-wide results and limits: An analysis that was carried out later associated 16,951 TCR beta sequences with HLA alleles at 0.05 false discovery rate. In a later analysis, common viral pathogens appeared linked to several of the most significant clusters.

As regards this clone: Its antigen remains unknown.

This CDR3 has 13 amino acids. Germline values: CDR1 SGHRS, CDR2 YFSETQ. V trimming: 4 bases; J trimming: 6 bases; junction bases outside the gene matches: 3. The PCR made use of 60 Vbeta and 13 Jbeta primers. Sequencing used immunoSEQ multiplex PCR; TCRdb keeps in-frame clones, though not all of them. The sample holds around 150,000 clones, approximately 76% seen once. This TCR derives from a female donor in good health and CMV-seronegative. Specimen: PBMCs. The genes are TRBV5-1 and TRBJ1-5, with TRBD1 matching 8 bases. The CDR3, as DNA: TGCGCCAGCAGCCCAGGGGGCGGTCAGCCCCAGCATTTT. This gives the protein CASSPGGGQPQHF.